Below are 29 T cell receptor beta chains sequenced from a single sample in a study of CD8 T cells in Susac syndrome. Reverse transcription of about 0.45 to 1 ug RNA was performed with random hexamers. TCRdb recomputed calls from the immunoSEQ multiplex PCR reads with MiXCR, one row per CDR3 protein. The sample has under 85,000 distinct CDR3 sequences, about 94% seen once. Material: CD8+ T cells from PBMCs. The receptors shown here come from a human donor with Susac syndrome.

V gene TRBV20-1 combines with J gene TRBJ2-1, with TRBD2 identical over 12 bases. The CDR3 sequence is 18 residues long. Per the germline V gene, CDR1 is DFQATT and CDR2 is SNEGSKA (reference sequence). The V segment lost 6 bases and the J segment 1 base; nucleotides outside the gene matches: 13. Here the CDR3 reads CSAHFLAGGPRSYNEQFF. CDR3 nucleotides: TGCAGTGCCCATTTCCTAGCGGGAGGGCCAAGGTCCTACAATGAGCAGTTCTTC.

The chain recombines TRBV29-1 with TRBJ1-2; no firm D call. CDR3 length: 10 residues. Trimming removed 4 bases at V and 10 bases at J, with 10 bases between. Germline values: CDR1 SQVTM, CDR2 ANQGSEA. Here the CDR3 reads CSVGVGDYTF. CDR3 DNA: TGCAGCGTTGGAGTCGGGGACTACACCTTC.

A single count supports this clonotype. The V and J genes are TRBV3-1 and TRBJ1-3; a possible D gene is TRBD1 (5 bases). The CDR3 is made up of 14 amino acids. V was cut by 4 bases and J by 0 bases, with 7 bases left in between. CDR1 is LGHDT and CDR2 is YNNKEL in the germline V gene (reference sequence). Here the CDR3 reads CASSRGSSGNTIYF. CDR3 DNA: TGTGCCAGCAGCCGGGGGAGCTCTGGAAACACCATATATTTT.

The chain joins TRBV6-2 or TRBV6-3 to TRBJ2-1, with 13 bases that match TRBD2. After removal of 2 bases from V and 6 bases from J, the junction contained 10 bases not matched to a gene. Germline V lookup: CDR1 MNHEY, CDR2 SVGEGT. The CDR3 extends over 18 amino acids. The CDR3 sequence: CASSYGTSGIRNANEQFF. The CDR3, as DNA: TGTGCCAGCAGTTACGGGACTAGCGGGATTCGAAACGCCAATGAGCAGTTCTTC.

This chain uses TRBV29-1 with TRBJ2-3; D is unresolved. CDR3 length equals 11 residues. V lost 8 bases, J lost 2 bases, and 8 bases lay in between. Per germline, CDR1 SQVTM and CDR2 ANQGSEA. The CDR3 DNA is TGCAGCACCGGACCCACAGATACGCAGTATTTT. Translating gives CSTGPTDTQYF.

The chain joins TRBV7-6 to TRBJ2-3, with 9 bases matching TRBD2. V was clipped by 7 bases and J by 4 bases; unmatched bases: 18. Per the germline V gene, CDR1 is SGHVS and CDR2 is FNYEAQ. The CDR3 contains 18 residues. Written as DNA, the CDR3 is TGTGCCAGCATCGCCACCCCCACTCGCGGGGGGGCCTCAGATACGCAGTATTTT. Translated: CASIATPTRGGASDTQYF. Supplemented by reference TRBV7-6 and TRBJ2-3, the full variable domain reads GAGVSQSPRYKVTKRGQDVALRCDPISGHVSLYWYRQALGQGPEFLTYFNYEAQQDKSGLPNDRFSAERPEGSISTLTIQRTEQRDSAMYRCASIATPTRGGASDTQYFGPGTRLTVL.

The CDR3 region is CASSIGGLPYEQYF. CDR3 DNA: TGTGCCAGCAGCATAGGGGGCCTCCCCTACGAGCAGTACTTC. The chain links TRBV5-4 to TRBJ2-7; 7 bases agree with TRBD1. The germline gives CDR1 SGHNT, CDR2 YYREEE (reference sequence). The CDR3 is made up of 14 amino acids. J was trimmed by 2 bases and V by 4 bases; bases with no gene match: 6.

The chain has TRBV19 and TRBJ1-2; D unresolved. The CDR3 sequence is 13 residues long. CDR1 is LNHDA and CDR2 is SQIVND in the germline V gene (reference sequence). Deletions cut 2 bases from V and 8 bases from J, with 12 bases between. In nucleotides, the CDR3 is TGTGCCAGTAGTATATCCCCGGCAGGCGGCTACACCTTC. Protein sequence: CASSISPAGGYTF.

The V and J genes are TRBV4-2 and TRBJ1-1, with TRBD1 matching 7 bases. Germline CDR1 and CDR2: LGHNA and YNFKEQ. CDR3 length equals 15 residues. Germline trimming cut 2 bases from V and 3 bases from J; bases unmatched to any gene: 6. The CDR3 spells CASSQPSGGDTEAFF. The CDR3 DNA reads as TGTGCCAGCAGCCAACCCTCAGGGGGGGACACTGAAGCTTTCTTT.

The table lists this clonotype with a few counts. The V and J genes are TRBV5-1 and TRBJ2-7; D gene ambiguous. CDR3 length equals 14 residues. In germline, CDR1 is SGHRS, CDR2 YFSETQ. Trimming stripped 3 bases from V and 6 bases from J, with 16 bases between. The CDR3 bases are TGCGCCAGCAGCTCTCTCTACGGGCCCGTCGAGCAGTACTTC. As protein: CASSSLYGPVEQYF.

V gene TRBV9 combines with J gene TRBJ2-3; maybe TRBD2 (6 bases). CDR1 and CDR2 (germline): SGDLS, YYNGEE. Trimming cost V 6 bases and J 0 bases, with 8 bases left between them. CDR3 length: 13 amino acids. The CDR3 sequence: CASTGVSTDTQYF. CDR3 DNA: TGTGCCAGCACGGGGGTCAGCACAGATACGCAGTATTTT.

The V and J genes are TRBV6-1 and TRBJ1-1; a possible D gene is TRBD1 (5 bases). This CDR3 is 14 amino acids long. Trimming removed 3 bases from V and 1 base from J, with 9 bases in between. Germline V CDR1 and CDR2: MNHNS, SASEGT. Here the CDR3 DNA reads TGTGCCAGCAGTGAGGGGGGGGAGAACACTGAAGCTTTCTTT. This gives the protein CASSEGGENTEAFF.

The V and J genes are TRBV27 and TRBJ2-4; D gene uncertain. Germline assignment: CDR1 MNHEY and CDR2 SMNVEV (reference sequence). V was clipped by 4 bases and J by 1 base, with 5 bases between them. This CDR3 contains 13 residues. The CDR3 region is CASSWSAKNIQYF. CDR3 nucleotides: TGTGCCAGCAGTTGGTCCGCCAAAAACATTCAGTACTTC.

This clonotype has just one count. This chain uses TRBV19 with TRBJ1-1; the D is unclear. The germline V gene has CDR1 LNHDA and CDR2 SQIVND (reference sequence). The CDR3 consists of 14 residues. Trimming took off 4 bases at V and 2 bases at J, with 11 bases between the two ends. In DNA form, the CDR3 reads TGTGCCAGTAGTAGGCCCGGGTATAACACTGAAGCTTTCTTT. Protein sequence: CASSRPGYNTEAFF. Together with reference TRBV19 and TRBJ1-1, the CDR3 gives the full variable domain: DGGITQSPKYLFRKEGQNVTLSCEQNLNHDAMYWYRQDPGQGLRLIYYSQIVNDFQKGDIAEGYSVSREKKESFPLTVTSAQKNPTAFYLCASSRPGYNTEAFFGQGTRLTVV.

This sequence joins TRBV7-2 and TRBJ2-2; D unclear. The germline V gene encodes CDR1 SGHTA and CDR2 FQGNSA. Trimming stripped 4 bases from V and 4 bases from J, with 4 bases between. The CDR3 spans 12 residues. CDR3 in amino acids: CASSWATGELFF. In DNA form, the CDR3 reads TGTGCCAGCAGCTGGGCCACCGGGGAGCTGTTTTTT.

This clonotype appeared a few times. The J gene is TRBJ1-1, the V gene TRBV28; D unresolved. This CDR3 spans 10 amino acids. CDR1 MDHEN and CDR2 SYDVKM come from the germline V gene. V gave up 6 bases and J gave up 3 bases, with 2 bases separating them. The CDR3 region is CASRDTEAFF. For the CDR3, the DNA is TGTGCCAGCAGGGACACTGAAGCTTTCTTT. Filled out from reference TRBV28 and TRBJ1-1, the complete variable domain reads DVKVTQSSRYLVKRTGEKVFLECVQDMDHENMFWYRQDPGLGLRLIYFSYDVKMKEKGDIPEGYSVSREKKERFSLILESASTNQTSMYLCASRDTEAFFGQGTRLTVV.

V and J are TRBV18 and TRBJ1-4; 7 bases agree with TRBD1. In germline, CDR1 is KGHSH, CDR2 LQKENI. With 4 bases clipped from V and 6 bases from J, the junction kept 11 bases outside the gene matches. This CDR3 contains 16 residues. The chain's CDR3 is CASSRQGSPGDEKLFF. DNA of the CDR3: TGTGCCAGCTCACGACAGGGATCTCCCGGAGATGAAAAACTGTTTTTT.

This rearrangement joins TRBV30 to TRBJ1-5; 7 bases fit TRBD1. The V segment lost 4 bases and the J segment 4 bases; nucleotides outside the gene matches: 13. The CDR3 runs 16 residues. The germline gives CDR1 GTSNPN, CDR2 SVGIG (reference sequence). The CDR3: CAWIRAPDRRNQPQHF. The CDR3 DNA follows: TGTGCCTGGATTAGGGCCCCGGACAGGCGAAATCAGCCCCAGCATTTT.

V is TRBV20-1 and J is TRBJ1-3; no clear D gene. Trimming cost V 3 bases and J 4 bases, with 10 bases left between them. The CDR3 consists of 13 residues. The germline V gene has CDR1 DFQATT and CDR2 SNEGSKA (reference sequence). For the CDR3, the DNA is TGCAGTGCTAGTGTGGAGCCCGGAAACACCATATATTTT. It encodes CSASVEPGNTIYF.

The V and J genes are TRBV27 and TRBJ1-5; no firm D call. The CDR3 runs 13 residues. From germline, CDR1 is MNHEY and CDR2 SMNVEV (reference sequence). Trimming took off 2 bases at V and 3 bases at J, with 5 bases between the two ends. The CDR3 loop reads CASSLGFNQPQHF. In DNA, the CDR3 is TGTGCCAGCAGTTTAGGCTTCAATCAGCCCCAGCATTTT.

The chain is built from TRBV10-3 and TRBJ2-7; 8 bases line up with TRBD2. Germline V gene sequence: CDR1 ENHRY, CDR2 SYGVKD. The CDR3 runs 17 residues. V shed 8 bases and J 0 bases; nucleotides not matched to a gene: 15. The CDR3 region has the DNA TGTGCCATCCTTGTCGGGGGCGACAGCGGGAGCTCCTACGAGCAGTACTTC. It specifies CAILVGGDSGSSYEQYF.

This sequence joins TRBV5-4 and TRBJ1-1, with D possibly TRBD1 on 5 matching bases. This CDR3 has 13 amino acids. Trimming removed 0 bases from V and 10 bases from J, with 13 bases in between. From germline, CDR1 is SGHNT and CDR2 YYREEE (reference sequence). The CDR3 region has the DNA TGTGCCAGCAGCTTGGCCGGGGGGAAGGGAGCTTTCTTT. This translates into CASSLAGGKGAFF.

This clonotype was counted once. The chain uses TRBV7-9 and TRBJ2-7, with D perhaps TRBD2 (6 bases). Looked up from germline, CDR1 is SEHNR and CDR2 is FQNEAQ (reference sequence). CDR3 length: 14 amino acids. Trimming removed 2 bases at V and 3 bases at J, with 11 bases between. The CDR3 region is CASSLSGGIYEQYF. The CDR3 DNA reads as TGTGCCAGCAGCTTATCAGGCGGGATCTACGAGCAGTACTTC.

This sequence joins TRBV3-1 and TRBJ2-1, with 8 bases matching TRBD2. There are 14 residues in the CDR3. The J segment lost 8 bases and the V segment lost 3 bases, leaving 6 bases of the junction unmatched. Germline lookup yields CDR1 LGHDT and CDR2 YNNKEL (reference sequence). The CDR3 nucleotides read TGTGCCAGCAGCCACACACTAGCGGAGGATGAGCAGTTCTTC. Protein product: CASSHTLAEDEQFF.

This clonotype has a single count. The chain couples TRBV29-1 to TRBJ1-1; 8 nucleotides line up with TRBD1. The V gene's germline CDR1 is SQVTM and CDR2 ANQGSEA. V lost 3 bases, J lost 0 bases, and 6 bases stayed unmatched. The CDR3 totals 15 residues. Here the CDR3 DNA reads TGCAGCGTTGACAGCGGACAGGGCTTGAACACTGAAGCTTTCTTT. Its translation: CSVDSGQGLNTEAFF.

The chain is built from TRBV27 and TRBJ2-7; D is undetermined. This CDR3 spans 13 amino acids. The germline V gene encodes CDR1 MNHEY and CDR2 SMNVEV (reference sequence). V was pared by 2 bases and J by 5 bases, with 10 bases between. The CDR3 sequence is CASSLVGYHEQYF. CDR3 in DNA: TGTGCCAGCAGTTTAGTGGGTTATCACGAGCAGTACTTC.

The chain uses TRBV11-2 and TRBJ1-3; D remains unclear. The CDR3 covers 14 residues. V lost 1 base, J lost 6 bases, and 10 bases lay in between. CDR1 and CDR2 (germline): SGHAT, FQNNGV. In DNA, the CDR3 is TGTGCCAGCAGCTTAGTCGGAATGGCAAACACCATATATTTT. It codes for CASSLVGMANTIYF.

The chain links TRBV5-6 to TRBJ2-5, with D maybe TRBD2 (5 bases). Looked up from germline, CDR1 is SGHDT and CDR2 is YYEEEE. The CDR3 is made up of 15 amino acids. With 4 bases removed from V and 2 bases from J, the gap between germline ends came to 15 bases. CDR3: CASSARDEIQETQYF. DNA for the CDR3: TGTGCCAGCAGCGCCCGGGATGAAATACAAGAGACCCAGTACTTC.

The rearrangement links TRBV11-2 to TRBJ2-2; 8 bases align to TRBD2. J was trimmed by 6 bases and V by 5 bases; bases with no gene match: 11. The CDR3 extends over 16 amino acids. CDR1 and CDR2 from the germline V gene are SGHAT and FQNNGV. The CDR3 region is CASSQAPSGLSGELFF. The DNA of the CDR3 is TGTGCCAGCAGCCAGGCGCCTAGCGGGTTATCCGGGGAGCTGTTTTTT.